Given below is one T cell receptor (beta chain) in context. The germline V gene encodes CDR1 SGHVS and CDR2 FQNEAQ. J was trimmed by 5 bases and V by 5 bases; bases with no gene match: 9. This CDR3 comprises 15 residues. The data are from a study of CD8 T cells in ankylosing spondylitis. TCRdb re-called the 5' RACE reads through MiXCR, storing one row per CDR3 protein. The data show 250,000 to 300,000 distinct CDR3 sequences, with approximately 20% seen just once and roughly 7.3% held by the top ten. Sequencing input: blood, either unsorted or a sorted T cell fraction (not recorded which). The chain uses TRBV7-8 and TRBJ2-5; 9 bases agree with TRBD1. The TCR was taken from a male donor with ankylosing spondylitis or in good health (not recorded which). CDR3 residues: CASSPPGQGVETQYF. The CDR3 coding sequence is TGTGCCAGCAGCCCGCCGGGACAGGGTGTGGAGACCCAGTACTTC.